This TCR beta chain was profiled in a study of cytomegalovirus exposure and HLA in healthy donors. PCR used 60 Vbeta primers and 13 Jbeta primers. Assay used: immunoSEQ multiplex PCR; TCRdb lists only in-frame clones, some missing. The repertoire includes around 130,000 clones, about 70% of them detected once, and around 2.7% sits in the top ten. Study conclusions and caveats: After further analysis at a later stage, 16,951 TCR beta sequences were associated with HLA alleles at 0.05 false discovery rate.

Comment on this clone: Its specificity is unknown.

CDR1 and CDR2 from the germline V gene are SGHRS and YFSETQ. There are 15 residues in the CDR3. The ends were cut back, 0 bases at V and 0 bases at J, with 10 bases in the middle. The chain is built from TRBV5-1 and TRBJ2-7; D not certain. The specimen was PBMCs. The receptor's source is a woman aged 60-75 years in good health and CMV-seropositive. CDR3 DNA: TGCGCCAGCAGCTTGGCTCCGGGTAGCTCCTACGAGCAGTACTTC. The encoded protein is CASSLAPGSSYEQYF.